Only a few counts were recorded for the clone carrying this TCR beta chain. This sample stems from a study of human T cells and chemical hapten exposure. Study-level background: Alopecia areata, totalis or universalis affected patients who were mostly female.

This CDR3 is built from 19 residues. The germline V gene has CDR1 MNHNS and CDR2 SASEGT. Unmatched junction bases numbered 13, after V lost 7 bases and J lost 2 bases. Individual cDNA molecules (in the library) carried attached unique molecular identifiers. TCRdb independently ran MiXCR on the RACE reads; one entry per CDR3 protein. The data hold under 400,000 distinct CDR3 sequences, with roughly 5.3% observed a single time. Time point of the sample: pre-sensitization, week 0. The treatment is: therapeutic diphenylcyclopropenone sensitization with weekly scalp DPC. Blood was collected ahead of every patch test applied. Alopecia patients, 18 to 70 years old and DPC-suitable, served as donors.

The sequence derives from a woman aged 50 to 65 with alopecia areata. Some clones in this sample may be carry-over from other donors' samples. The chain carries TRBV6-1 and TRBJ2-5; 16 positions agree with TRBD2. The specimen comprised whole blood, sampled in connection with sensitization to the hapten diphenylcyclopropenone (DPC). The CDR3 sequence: CASNYGPGLAGGGQETQYF. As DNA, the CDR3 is TGTGCCAGCAACTATGGTCCGGGACTAGCGGGAGGGGGACAAGAGACCCAGTACTTC.